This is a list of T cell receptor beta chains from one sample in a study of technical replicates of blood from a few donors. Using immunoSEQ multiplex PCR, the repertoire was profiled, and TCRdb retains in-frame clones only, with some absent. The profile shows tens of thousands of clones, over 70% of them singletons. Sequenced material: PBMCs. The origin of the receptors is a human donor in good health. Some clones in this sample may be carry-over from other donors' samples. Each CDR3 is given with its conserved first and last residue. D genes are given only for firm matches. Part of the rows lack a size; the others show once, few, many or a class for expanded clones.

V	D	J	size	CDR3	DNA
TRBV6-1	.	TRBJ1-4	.	CASSTTATNEKLFF	TGTGCCAGCAGTACGACAGCAACTAATGAAAAACTGTTTTTT
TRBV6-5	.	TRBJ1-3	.	CASSYSSGSGNTIYF	TGTGCCAGCAGTTACTCGTCGGGGTCTGGAAACACCATATATTTT
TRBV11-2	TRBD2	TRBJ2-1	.	CASSLTISPSGTPEQFF	TGTGCCAGCAGCCTTACTATAAGTCCTAGCGGGACCCCCGAGCAGTTCTTC
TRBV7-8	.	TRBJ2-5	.	CASSSPGMQETQYF	TGTGCCAGCAGCTCCCCCGGGATGCAAGAGACCCAGTACTTC
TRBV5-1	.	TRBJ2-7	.	CASSPLYEQYF	TGCGCCAGCAGCCCTCTCTACGAGCAGTACTTC
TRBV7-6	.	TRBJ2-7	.	CASSLKDGGYEQYF	TGTGCCAGCAGCTTAAAGGACGGGGGCTACGAGCAGTACTTC
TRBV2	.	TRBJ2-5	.	CASSEQKETQYF	TGTGCCAGCAGTGAGCAGAAAGAGACCCAGTACTTC
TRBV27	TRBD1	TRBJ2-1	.	CAAGQGWNEQFF	TGTGCCGCGGGACAGGGTTGGAATGAGCAGTTCTTC
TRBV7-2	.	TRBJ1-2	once	CASSLYLLTDGYTF	TGTGCCAGCAGCTTATACCTTTTGACTGATGGCTACACCTTC
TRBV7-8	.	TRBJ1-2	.	CASSLALMGAGGYTF	TGTGCCAGCAGCTTAGCCCTCATGGGGGCAGGTGGCTACACCTTC
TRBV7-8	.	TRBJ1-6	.	CASSSPRQGGSPLHF	TGTGCCAGCAGCTCCCCCCGGCAGGGCGGTTCACCCCTCCACTTT
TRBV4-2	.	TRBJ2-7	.	CASSYDRSSSYEQYF	TGTGCCAGCAGCTATGATCGCTCCAGCTCCTACGAGCAGTACTTC
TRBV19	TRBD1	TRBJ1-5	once	CASSMGQGNQPQHF	TGTGCCAGTAGTATGGGACAGGGGAATCAGCCCCAGCATTTT
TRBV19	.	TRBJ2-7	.	CASSIEPVPGADSYEQYF	TGTGCCAGTAGTATCGAACCCGTCCCAGGGGCAGACTCCTACGAGCAGTACTTC
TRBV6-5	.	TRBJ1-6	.	CASSDSNNSPLHF	TGTGCCAGCAGCGACAGTAATAATTCACCCCTCCACTTT
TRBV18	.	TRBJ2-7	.	CASSPTGYEQYF	TGTGCCAGCTCACCCACGGGCTACGAGCAGTACTTC
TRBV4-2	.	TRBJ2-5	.	CASSQVSGGETQYF	TGTGCCAGCAGCCAAGTTTCCGGGGGAGAGACCCAGTACTTC
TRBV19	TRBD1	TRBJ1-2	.	CASSISPDRGGGYTF	TGTGCCAGTAGTATAAGCCCCGACAGGGGTGGAGGCTACACCTTC
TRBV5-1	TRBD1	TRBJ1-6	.	CASSPAGGYSPLHF	TGCGCCAGCAGCCCCGCAGGGGGGTATTCACCCCTCCACTTT
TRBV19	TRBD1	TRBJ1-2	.	CASSATGVYGYTF	TGTGCCAGTAGTGCTACAGGGGTCTATGGCTACACCTTC
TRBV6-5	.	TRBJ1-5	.	CASRAGRDNQPQHF	TGTGCCAGCAGGGCGGGACGAGACAATCAGCCCCAGCATTTT
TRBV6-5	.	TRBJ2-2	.	CASSPLFPTGELFF	TGTGCCAGCAGCCCCCTATTTCCCACCGGGGAGCTGTTTTTT
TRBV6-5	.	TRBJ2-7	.	CASSYSTYEQYF	TGTGCCAGCAGTTATAGCACCTACGAGCAGTACTTC
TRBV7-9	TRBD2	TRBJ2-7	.	CASSSGLAGVIYEQYF	TGTGCCAGCAGCTCAGGACTAGCGGGAGTCATCTACGAGCAGTACTTC
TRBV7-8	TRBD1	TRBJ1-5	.	CASSSDRAPQPQHF	TGTGCCAGCAGCTCGGACAGGGCCCCTCAGCCCCAGCATTTT
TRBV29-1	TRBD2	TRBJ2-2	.	CSVDMGGRSTGELFF	TGCAGCGTTGATATGGGGGGGAGGAGCACCGGGGAGCTGTTTTTT
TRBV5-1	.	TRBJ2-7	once	CASSLFPGDEQYF	TGCGCCAGCAGCTTGTTCCCCGGGGACGAGCAGTACTTC
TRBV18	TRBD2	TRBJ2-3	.	CASSPGRLAGSPDTQYF	TGTGCCAGCTCACCAGGTCGCCTAGCGGGATCCCCAGATACGCAGTATTTT
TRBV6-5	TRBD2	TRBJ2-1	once	CASSTGLAGYNEQFF	TGTGCCAGCAGCACCGGACTAGCGGGGTACAATGAGCAGTTCTTC